A selection of T cell receptor beta chains follows, all from one sample in a study of metastatic and nonmetastatic thyroid tumors. Using MiXCR, TCRdb reanalyzed the PCR reads. The sample lists 27,000 or so clones; around 14% were seen once. The sequenced sample was blood. The receptors originated from a male donor with papillary thyroid cancer or a benign thyroid nodule (not recorded which). Some clones in this sample may be carry-over from other donors' samples. The CDR3 runs from the conserved cysteine through the conserved F or W.

J gene,V gene,CDR3 protein
TRBJ2-1,TRBV6-4,CASRIPGESNEQFF
TRBJ2-2,TRBV27,CASSQGLGELFF
TRBJ2-1,TRBV6-1,CANTELLSYNEQFF
TRBJ2-5,TRBV12-5,CASGLVTGGTQYF
TRBJ2-7,TRBV20-1,CSARPTAAGELEQYF
TRBJ2-7,TRBV6-5,CASGSREQYF
TRBJ1-2,TRBV19,CASTPDRGKGYTF
TRBJ2-5,TRBV11-3,CASSLNPREETQYF
TRBJ1-3,TRBV10-3,CAITSTPGQAREKGNTIYF
TRBJ1-5,TRBV6-1,CASSDVIGGGSNQPQHF
TRBJ2-5,TRBV7-2,CASSLAQGMRETQYF
TRBJ2-3,TRBV7-7,CASSLSPGSTDTQYF
TRBJ2-1,TRBV9,CASSVVSGINNEQFF
TRBJ1-5,TRBV6-1,CASSGRDTNQPQHF
TRBJ2-3,TRBV5-4,CASSLNDRLTDTQYF
TRBJ2-7,TRBV29-1,CSVVAFPDEQYF
TRBJ2-7,TRBV3-1,CASSPGVGSREQYF
TRBJ2-7,TRBV20-1,CSAKGLAELSYEQYF
TRBJ2-7,TRBV5-1,CASRGQGAIEQYF
TRBJ2-7,TRBV18,CASPSEGGDEQYF
TRBJ2-1,TRBV15,CATSRNLDSYNEQFF
TRBJ2-2,TRBV28,CASGQGANTGELFF
TRBJ2-7,TRBV30,CAWSPGGMQYF
TRBJ1-5,TRBV28,CASSWVQGAPYGNQPQHF
TRBJ1-6,TRBV5-1,CASSLGSGGNNSPLHF
TRBJ2-3,TRBV27,CASNSYGVADTQYF
TRBJ1-2,TRBV20-1,CSAPGPDPGAYYGYTF
TRBJ1-1,TRBV29-1,CSVLGVKGTGVLNTEAFF
TRBJ2-5,TRBV6-5,CASSYLASRVGEETQYF
TRBJ1-4,TRBV4-1,CASSHVVLVAQRDEKLFF
TRBJ2-1,TRBV15,CATSREREGNEQFF
TRBJ1-1,TRBV7-6,CASSLAKGLLNTEAFF
TRBJ2-3,TRBV5-1,CASSSEGQLADTQYF
TRBJ2-5,TRBV19,CASSPTGSRRKETQYF
TRBJ1-5,TRBV4-1,CASSQKPHGDQPQHF
TRBJ2-7,TRBV28,CASMGGPNRDEQYF
TRBJ2-7,TRBV19,CASSYSVTYEQYF
TRBJ2-7,TRBV19,CASSIAPSYEQYF
TRBJ2-7,TRBV5-4,CASSLEGTYEQYF
TRBJ2-7,TRBV29-1,CSVGDGGYEQYF
TRBJ2-7,TRBV15,CATSRELGGHEQYF
TRBJ2-7,TRBV11-1,CASSLAAPSGRAYEQYF
TRBJ1-5,TRBV5-4,CASSLDRDQPQHF
TRBJ2-1,TRBV20-1,CSAVSGRALNEQFF
TRBJ2-2,TRBV5-1,CASSLLGGRVYTGELFF
TRBJ2-2,TRBV20-1,CSARGGVFGTHKAGELFF
TRBJ2-7,TRBV5-1,CASSLADRPYSYEQYF
TRBJ2-7,TRBV6-1,CASSESGQGGYEQYF
TRBJ2-3,TRBV28,CASTPRLGADTQYF
TRBJ2-1,TRBV29-1,CSVAGGHPAPNNEQFF
TRBJ1-3,TRBV7-9,CASSLATQFTIYF
TRBJ2-3,TRBV7-3,CASSLTAGTDTQYF
TRBJ2-5,TRBV6-5,CASSYSGFLGETQYF
TRBJ1-4,TRBV30,CAWSSGSDATSEKLFF